Presented here are 9 T cell receptor beta chains from one specimen sequenced in a study of T cell responses to AZD1222 COVID-19 vaccine. This table comes from immunoSEQ multiplex PCR, and its TCRdb copy is limited to in-frame clones, with some not included. The table includes 200,000 or so clones, about 92% detected once. The source material was peripheral blood, sampled on day 0 of AZD1222 vaccination. These receptor sequences come from an adult in good health.

V gene TRBV6-5 combines with J gene TRBJ2-7, with D tentatively TRBD1 (6 bases). CDR3 length: 14 amino acids. In germline, CDR1 is MNHEY, CDR2 SVGAGI. Trimming pared 2 bases from V and 2 bases from J, leaving 10 bases between. The CDR3 here is CASSYADRTYEQYV. The CDR3 nucleotides are TGTGCCAGCAGTTACGCGGACAGAACCTACGAGCAGTACGTC.

About this clone: The junction does not match germline at one end; this may be a read error. Here the CDR3 DNA reads TGTGCCAGCAGCCAAAGAACACCGGCCGAAATACTGTTTTTT. Its protein is CASSQRTPAEILFF. The V call is TRBV3-1 (or the pseudogene TRBV3-2), the J call TRBJ1-4; D is unclear. CDR1 is LGHDT and CDR2 is YNNKEL in the germline V gene (reference sequence). CDR3 length: 14 amino acids.

This chain connects TRBV29-1 to TRBJ1-2; D unclear. The V gene's germline CDR1 is SQVTM and CDR2 ANQGSEA. V was shortened by 6 bases and J by 4 bases, with 18 bases between the two germline ends. The CDR3 totals 14 residues. The CDR3, as DNA: TGCAGCGTCCGGAATCGGGAATCCGGCTATGGCTACACCTTC. This sequence encodes CSVRNRESGYGYTF.

The chain links TRBV28 to TRBJ1-2, with a possible D match to TRBD1 (6 bases). Trimming took off 4 bases at V and 4 bases at J, with 10 bases between the two ends. CDR1 is MDHEN, CDR2 SYDVKM, per germline. CDR3 length: 13 residues. CDR3 nucleotide sequence: TGTGCCAGCAGTTCCGGACAGCTCTATGGCTACACCTTC. Translated: CASSSGQLYGYTF.

CDR3 in amino acids: CASSGGGRNIYTF. CDR3 DNA sequence: TGTGCCAGCTCTGGGGGAGGGAGAAACATTTACACCTTC. The V and J genes are TRBV9 and TRBJ1-2; maybe TRBD1 (5 bases). Germline V gene lookup returns CDR1 SGDLS and CDR2 YYNGEE. The V end lost 7 bases, the J end lost 11 bases, and 21 bases lay between the germline ends. The CDR3 spans 13 residues.

This rearrangement joins TRBV7-9 to TRBJ1-2; 7 nucleotides line up with TRBD1. Trimming at V came to 4 bases and at J to 5 bases, leaving 7 bases not matched to a gene. Looked up from germline, CDR1 is SEHNR and CDR2 is FQNEAQ (reference sequence). This CDR3 spans 14 amino acids. The DNA for the CDR3 is TGTGCCAGCAGCTCCCAGACAGGGAGTTATGGCTACACCTTC. This sequence encodes CASSSQTGSYGYTF.

The gene calls are TRBV24-1 and TRBJ2-3; D is unclear. In germline, CDR1 is KGHDR, CDR2 SFDVKD. The V gene lost 4 bases and the J gene lost 8 bases, with 15 bases spanning the gap. The CDR3 extends over 14 amino acids. The DNA of the CDR3 is TGTGCCACCAGTGACCGGACCGTGTATCCTACGCAGTATTTT. It translates to CATSDRTVYPTQYF.

The rearrangement joins TRBV14 to TRBJ1-1, with D unresolved. V was cut by 4 bases and J by 1 base, with 10 bases left in between. The CDR3 extends over 14 amino acids. Germline-derived CDR1 and CDR2 are SGHDN and FVKESK. CDR3 protein: CASSPEVKNTEAFF. The CDR3 DNA follows: TGTGCCAGCAGCCCTGAGGTGAAGAACACTGAAGCTTTCTTT.

This chain connects TRBV28 to TRBJ2-1, with D perhaps matching TRBD2 (7 bases). The CDR3 contains 15 residues. V lost 4 bases to trimming and J lost 7 bases, with 17 bases between them. Germline V CDR1 and CDR2: MDHEN, SYDVKM. This CDR3 is CASSSGGREMNEQFF. The CDR3 DNA sequence: TGTGCCAGCAGTTCCGGGGGGCGGGAGATGAATGAGCAGTTCTTC.